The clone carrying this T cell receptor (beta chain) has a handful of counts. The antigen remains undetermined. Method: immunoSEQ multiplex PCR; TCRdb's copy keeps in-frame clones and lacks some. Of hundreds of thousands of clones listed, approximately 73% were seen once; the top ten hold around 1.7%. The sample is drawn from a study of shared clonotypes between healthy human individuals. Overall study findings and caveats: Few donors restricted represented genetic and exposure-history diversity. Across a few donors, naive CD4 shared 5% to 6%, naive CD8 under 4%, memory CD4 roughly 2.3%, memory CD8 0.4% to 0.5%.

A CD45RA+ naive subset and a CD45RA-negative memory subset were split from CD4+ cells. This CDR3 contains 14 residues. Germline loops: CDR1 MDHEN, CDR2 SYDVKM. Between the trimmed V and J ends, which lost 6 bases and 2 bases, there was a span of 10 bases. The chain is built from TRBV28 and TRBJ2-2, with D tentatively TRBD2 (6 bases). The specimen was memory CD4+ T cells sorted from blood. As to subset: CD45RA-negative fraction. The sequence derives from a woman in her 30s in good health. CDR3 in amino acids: CASREGLNTGELFF. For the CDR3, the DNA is TGTGCCAGCAGGGAGGGACTCAACACCGGGGAGCTGTTTTTT.